The sequence of this T cell receptor beta chain was determined in a study of T cell responses to AZD1222 COVID-19 vaccine (dated by TCRdb to the early 2020s). Describing the broader study: TCR sequencing was performed for roughly 240 trial participants, of whom about 200 were given two doses of AZD1222 and 26 were given two doses of MenACWY control vaccine. Enrollment into the trials was organized by age into subgroups of 18-55, 56-69 and 70-plus years, and those subgroups contained approximately 150, 30 and 60 TCR-sequenced participants, respectively.

The CDR3 regions of human TCRbeta chains were analyzed by immunosequencing. As for the authors' bioinformatics: TCRs in the repertoires were matched against a reference library of SARS-CoV-2-specific TCRs that had been generated with the MIRA antigen-specificity platform. Breadth was defined as the fraction of unique TCRs that were SARS-CoV-2-associated. Depth was defined as the fraction of total T cells that were SARS-CoV-2-associated. Each spike-specific TCR was assigned to its reactive spike region and to a CD4 or CD8 class using the MIRA data. Log10-transformed breadth and depth values were compared by one-way ANOVA with Sidak's multiple comparisons tests. TCRdb stores this immuneACCESS table with in-frame sequences only. Part of the clones is absent; in the studies checked, under half of the shortfall reflects unresolved V genes, and no reason is known for the rest. V, J and clone size reflect that table, while D and trimming were determined from the DNA. This sample gives 140,000 to 150,000 clones in total; roughly 88% of them show up just once. Under 7% of the sample comes from the top ten.

Points the paper makes about the study in general: CD4 TCRs associated with the vaccine covered the entire spike protein, and the dominant responses were in regions 160-218 and 743-854. In the small 56-69-year group, the increase in depth fell short of significance, most likely because of low power. Nearly half of unique spike-specific TCRs reportedly recognized epitopes outside regions mutated in the B.1.351 and B.1.1.7 variants. After two AZD1222 doses, both the breadth and the depth of spike-specific TCRs were significantly higher than at day 0 and than in MenACWY recipients. Most participants were white British and females outnumbered males, and the authors suggested that clonal diversity may have been underestimated. Conclusions about previously exposed vaccinees are limited because only a handful of AZD1222 recipients were SARS-CoV-2 seropositive at baseline. No day 14 peak-response samples were available, so repertoires were characterized only after the peak T cell response.

This sample's time point label indicates: about 28 days (+/-7) after the second vaccine dose. The label giving this sample's treatment or condition can be read as: meningococcal conjugate vaccine given as trial control. Vaccinee samples were obtained from the UK trials COV001 and COV002, which included a single-blind randomized controlled phase 2/3 trial of AZD1222 (ChAdOx1 nCoV-19) in healthy adults. For TCRbeta chain sequencing, PBMC samples from trial participants were taken at day 0 and at day 28 after the second dose. A note on this clone: There is no known antigen for this receptor. The sample holds no much larger clone one base away, and base qualities are not on file.

The receptor was derived from an adult who received the MenACWY meningococcal vaccine as a control. The sample consisted of peripheral blood, taken 28 days after the second dose of the MenACWY control vaccine.

The CDR3 reads CASSLNGGIGAEQFF. The sequenced DNA is TGTGCCAGCAGCTTAAATGGCGGGATCGGAGCTGAGCAGTTCTTC. This chain joins TRBV7-2 to TRBJ2-1; a tentative D match to TRBD2 spans 6 bases. The junction carries 17 bases between V and J, which are trimmed by 2 bases and 9 bases respectively. The germline V gene specifies SGHTA as CDR1 and FQGNSA as CDR2. CDR3 length: 15 amino acids, cysteine to phenylalanine. Only the CDR3 region is kept as DNA, spanning 45 bases read in frame from base 1.